The text below deals with one T cell receptor (beta chain). What the recovered Cohort 3 donors had was two negative PCRs, clearance, or symptom resolution. Germline lookup yields CDR1 LGHDT and CDR2 YNNKEL (reference sequence). This CDR3 region has 14 residues. The V and J ends lost 1 base and 4 bases respectively, with 9 bases between them. This record belongs to a study of blood T cell repertoires in COVID-19. Study-level information: T cells, B-cell-depleted T cells, or PBMCs provided the cDNA or gDNA that served as material.

Sequenced by immunoSEQ multiplex PCR; TCRdb stores in-frame clones only, minus some. The table has 300,000 to 450,000 clones, 75% to 90% seen once. V and J are TRBV3-1 (or the pseudogene TRBV3-2) and TRBJ2-3; no reliable D call. This clonotype was sampled from a young man who had recovered from COVID-19. Source material: PBMCs or T cells enriched from blood (not recorded which). CDR3 bases: TGTGCCAGCAGCCAAGTGGCCCTGCCAGATACGCAGTATTTT. Translating it yields CASSQVALPDTQYF.